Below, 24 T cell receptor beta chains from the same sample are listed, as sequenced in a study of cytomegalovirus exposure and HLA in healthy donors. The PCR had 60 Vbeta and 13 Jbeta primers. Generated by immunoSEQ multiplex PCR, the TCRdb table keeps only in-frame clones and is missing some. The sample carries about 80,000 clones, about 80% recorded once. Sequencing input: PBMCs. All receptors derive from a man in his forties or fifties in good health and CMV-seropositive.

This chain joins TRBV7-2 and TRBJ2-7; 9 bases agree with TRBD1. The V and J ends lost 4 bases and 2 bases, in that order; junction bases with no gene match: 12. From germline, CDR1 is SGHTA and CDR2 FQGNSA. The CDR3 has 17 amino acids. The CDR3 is CASSSQAGTGWTYEQYF. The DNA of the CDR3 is TGTGCCAGCAGCTCCCAAGCCGGGACAGGGTGGACCTACGAGCAGTACTTC. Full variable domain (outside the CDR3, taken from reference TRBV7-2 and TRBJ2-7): GAGVSQSPSNKVTEKGKDVELRCDPISGHTALYWYRQSLGQGLEFLIYFQGNSAPDKSGLPSDRFSAERTGGSVSTLTIQRTQQEDSAVYLCASSSQAGTGWTYEQYFGPGTRLTVT.

CDR3 nucleotide sequence: TGTGCCAGCAGCCAAGATCTTGAGGTGGGGTCAGGGGGCTATGGCTACACCTTC. Its protein is CASSQDLEVGSGGYGYTF. The V call is TRBV5-4, the J call TRBJ1-2; 7 nucleotides line up with TRBD1. This CDR3 contains 18 residues. V shed 4 bases, J shed 4 bases, and the junction held 19 bases outside the gene matches. The germline V gene encodes CDR1 SGHNT and CDR2 YYREEE (reference sequence).

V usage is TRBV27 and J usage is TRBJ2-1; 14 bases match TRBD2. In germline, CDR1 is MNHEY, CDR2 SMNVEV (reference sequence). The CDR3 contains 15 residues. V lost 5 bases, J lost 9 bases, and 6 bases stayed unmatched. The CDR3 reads CASSQGLAGVTEQFF. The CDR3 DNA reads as TGTGCCAGCAGTCAGGGACTAGCGGGAGTGACTGAGCAGTTCTTC.

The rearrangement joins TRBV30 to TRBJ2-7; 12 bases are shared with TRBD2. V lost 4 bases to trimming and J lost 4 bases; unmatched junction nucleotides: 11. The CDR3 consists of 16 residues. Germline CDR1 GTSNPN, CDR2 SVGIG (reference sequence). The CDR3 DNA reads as TGTGCCTGGACCCTCGGGACTAGCGGGCAAGGGTACGAGCAGTACTTC. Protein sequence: CAWTLGTSGQGYEQYF.

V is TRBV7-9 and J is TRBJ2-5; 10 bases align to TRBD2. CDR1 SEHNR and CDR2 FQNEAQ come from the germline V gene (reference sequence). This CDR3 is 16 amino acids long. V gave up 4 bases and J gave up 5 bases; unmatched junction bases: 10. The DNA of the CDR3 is TGTGCCAGCAGCTCTACCACTAGCGGGGTCTTTGAGACCCAGTACTTC. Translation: CASSSTTSGVFETQYF.

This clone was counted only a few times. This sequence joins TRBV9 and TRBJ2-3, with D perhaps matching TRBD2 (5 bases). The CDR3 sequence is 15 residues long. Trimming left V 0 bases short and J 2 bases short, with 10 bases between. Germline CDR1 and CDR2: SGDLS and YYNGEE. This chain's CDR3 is CASSVGVGDTDTQYF. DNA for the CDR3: TGTGCCAGCAGCGTAGGGGTCGGGGACACAGATACGCAGTATTTT.

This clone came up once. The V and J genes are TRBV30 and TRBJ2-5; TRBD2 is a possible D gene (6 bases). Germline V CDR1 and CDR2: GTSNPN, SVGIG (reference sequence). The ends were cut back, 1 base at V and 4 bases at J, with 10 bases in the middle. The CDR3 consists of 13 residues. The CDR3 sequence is CAWSGLVRETQYF. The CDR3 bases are TGTGCCTGGAGTGGACTAGTTCGAGAGACCCAGTACTTC.

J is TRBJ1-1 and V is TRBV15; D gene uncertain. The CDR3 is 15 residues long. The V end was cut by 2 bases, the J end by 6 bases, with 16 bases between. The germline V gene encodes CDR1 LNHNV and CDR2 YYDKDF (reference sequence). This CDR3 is CATSRPGLTGPEAFF. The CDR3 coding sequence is TGTGCCACCAGCAGACCAGGACTTACCGGCCCTGAAGCTTTCTTT.

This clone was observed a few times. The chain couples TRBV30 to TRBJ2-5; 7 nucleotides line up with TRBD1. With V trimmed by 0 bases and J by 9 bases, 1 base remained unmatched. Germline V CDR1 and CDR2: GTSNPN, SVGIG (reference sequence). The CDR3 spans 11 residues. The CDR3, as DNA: TGTGCCTGGAGTGTGGGGACAGCCCAGTACTTC. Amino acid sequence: CAWSVGTAQYF.

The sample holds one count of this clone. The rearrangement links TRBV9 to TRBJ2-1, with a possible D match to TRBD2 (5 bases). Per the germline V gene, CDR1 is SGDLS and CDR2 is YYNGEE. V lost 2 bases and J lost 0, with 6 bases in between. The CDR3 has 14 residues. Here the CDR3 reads CASSVRDSYNEQFF. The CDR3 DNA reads TGTGCCAGCAGCGTCCGGGACTCCTACAATGAGCAGTTCTTC.

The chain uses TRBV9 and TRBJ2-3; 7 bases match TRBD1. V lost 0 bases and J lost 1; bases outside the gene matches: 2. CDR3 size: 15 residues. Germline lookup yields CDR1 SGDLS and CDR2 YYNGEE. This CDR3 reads CASSVGGGGTDTQYF. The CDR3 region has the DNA TGTGCCAGCAGCGTAGGAGGGGGCGGCACAGATACGCAGTATTTT.

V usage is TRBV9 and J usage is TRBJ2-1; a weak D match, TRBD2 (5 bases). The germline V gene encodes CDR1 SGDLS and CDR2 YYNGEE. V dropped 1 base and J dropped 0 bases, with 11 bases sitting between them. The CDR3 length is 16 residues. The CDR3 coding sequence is TGTGCCAGCAGCGTAATAGCGAGAAGCTCCTACAATGAGCAGTTCTTC. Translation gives CASSVIARSSYNEQFF.

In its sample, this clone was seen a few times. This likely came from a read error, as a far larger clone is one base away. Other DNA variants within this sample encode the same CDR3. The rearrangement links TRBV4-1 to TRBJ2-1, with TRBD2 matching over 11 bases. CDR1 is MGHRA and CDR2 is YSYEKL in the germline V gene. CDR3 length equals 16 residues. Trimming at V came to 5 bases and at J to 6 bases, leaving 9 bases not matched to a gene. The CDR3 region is CASSSGRGLAVNEQFF. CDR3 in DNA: TGCGCCAGCAGCTCGGGGCGGGGACTAGCGGTCAATGAGCAGTTCTTC.

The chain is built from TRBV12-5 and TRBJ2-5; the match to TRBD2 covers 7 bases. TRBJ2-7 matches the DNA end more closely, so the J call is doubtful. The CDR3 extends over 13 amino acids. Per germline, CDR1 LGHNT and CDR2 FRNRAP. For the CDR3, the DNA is TGTGCTAGTGGTTTGAACGGGGGGTACGAGCAGTACTTC. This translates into CASGLNGGYEQYF.

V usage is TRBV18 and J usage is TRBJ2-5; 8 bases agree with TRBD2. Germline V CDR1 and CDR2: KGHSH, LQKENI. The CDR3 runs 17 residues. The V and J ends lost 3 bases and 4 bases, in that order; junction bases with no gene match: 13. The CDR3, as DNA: TGTGCCAGCTCACCCAATCATAGCGGGAACAAAGGAGAGACCCAGTACTTC. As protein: CASSPNHSGNKGETQYF.

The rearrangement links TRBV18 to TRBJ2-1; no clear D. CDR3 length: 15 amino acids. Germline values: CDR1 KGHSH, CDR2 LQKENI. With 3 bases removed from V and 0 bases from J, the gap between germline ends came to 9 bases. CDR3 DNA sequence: TGTGCCAGCTCACCTGTTGAGAGCTCCTACAATGAGCAGTTCTTC. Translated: CASSPVESSYNEQFF.

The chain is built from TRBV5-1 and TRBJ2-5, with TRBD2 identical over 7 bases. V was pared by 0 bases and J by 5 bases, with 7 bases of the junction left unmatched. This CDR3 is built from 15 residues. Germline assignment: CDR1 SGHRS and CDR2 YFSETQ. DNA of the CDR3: TGCGCCAGCAGCTTGGCGATGGCGGGAGAGGAGACCCAGTACTTC. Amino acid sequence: CASSLAMAGEETQYF.

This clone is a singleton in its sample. The CDR3 bases are TGTGCCAGCAGCCAATTTAGCGGAAGTGGCACAGATACGCAGTATTTT. It encodes CASSQFSGSGTDTQYF. The gene calls are TRBV4-2 and TRBJ2-3; TRBD2 might be the D (6 bases). Trimming removed 2 bases at V and 1 base at J, with 13 bases between. CDR1 LGHNA and CDR2 YNFKEQ come from the germline V gene. The CDR3 length is 16 residues.

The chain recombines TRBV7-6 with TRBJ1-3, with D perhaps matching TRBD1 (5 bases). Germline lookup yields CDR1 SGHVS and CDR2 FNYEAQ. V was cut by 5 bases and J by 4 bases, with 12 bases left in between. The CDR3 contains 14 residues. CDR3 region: CASSIGGVGNTIYF. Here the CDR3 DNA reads TGTGCCAGCAGCATCGGGGGGGTAGGAAACACCATATATTTT.

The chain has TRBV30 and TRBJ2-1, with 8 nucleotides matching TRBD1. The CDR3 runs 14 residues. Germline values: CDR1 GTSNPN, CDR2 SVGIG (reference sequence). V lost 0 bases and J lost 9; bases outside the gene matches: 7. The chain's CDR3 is CAWSVGQGAGEQFF. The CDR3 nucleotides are TGTGCCTGGAGTGTTGGGCAGGGGGCCGGTGAGCAGTTCTTC.

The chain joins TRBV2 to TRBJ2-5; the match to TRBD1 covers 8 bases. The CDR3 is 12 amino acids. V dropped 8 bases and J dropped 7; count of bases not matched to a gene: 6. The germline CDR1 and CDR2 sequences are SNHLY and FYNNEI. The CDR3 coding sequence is TGTGCCAGCGGCGGACAGGGAGGGACCCAGTACTTC. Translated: CASGGQGGTQYF.

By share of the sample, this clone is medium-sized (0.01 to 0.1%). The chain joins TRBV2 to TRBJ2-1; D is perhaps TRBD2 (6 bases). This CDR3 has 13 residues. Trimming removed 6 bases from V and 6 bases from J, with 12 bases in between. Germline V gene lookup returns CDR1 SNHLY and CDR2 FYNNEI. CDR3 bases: TGTGCCAGCAGGGAGACTAGGCGCAATGAGCAGTTCTTC. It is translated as CASRETRRNEQFF.

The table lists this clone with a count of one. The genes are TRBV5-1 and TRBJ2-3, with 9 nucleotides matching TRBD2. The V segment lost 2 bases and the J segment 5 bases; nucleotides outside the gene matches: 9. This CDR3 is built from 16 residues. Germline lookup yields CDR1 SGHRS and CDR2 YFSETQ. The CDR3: CASSFIAGERVDTQYF. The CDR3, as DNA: TGCGCCAGCAGCTTCATAGCGGGAGAACGTGTAGATACGCAGTATTTT.

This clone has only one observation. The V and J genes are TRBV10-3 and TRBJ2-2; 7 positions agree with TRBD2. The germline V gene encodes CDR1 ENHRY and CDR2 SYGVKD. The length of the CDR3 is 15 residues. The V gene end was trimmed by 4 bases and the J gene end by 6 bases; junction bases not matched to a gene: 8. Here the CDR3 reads CAISAGGSLPGELFF. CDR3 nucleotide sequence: TGTGCCATCAGTGCTGGCGGGAGTCTTCCCGGGGAGCTGTTTTTT.